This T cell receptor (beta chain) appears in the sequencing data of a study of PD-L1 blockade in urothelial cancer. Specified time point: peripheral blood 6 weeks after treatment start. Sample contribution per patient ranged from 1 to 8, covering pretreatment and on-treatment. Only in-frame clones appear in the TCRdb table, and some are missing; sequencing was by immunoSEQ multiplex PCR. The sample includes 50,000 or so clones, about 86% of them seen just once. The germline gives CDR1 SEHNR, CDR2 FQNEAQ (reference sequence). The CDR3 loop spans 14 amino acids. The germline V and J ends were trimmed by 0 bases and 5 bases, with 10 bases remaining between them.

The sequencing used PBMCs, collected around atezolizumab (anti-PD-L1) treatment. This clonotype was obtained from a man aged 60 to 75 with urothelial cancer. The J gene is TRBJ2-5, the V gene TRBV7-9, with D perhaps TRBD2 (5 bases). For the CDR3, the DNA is TGTGCCAGCAGCTTAGCAGCCGGCGGGGAGACCCAGTACTTC. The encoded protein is CASSLAAGGETQYF.